The rows below give T cell receptor beta chains drawn from one sample of a study of blood T cell repertoires in COVID-19. Using immunoSEQ multiplex PCR, the repertoire was profiled, and TCRdb retains in-frame clones only, with some absent. The sample records approximately 60,000 clones, almost 80% being singletons. The sample taken for sequencing was peripheral blood. The receptor set was obtained from a man aged 60-69 years with acute or convalescent COVID-19. Each CDR3 is given with its conserved first and last residue. Fields, in order: clone size, V gene, D gene, J gene, CDR3 DNA, CDR3 protein. D genes are given only for firm matches. Clone size is shown for a subset of rows, as once, few, many or a class of expanded clone.

>NA|TRBV5-7|NA|TRBJ2-7
TGTGCCAGCGCAAGTAACCTATACCCGGGTTTCCACTCCTACGAGCAGTACTTC
CASASNLYPGFHSYEQYF
>NA|TRBV7-9|NA|TRBJ2-5
TGTGCCAGCAGCTTAGGGGGGCGGGAGACCCAGTACTTC
CASSLGGRETQYF
>NA|TRBV4-1|TRBD1|TRBJ2-2
TGCGCCAGCAGCCAAGAAGGGACAGAGGCGGCCGGGGAGCTGTTTTTT
CASSQEGTEAAGELFF
>NA|TRBV5-1|NA|TRBJ1-1
TGCGCCAGCAGCTTGCTACAGGGAGAGGCTGAAGCTTTCTTT
CASSLLQGEAEAFF
>once|TRBV6-2/TRBV6-3|NA|TRBJ1-1
TGTGCCAGCAGTCACGGGACTGAAGCTTTCTTT
CASSHGTEAFF
>NA|TRBV6-5|NA|TRBJ1-5
TGTGCCAGCACTGCGGGCGGTAGCAATCAGCCCCAGCATTTT
CASTAGGSNQPQHF
>NA|TRBV7-2|NA|TRBJ2-3
TGTGCCAGCAGCCGGACTTCCCCCCCAGATACGCAGTATTTT
CASSRTSPPDTQYF
>NA|TRBV24-1|NA|TRBJ2-1
TGTGCCACCAGTGATGGGGACTTCTCCTACAATGAGCAGTTCTTC
CATSDGDFSYNEQFF
>NA|TRBV4-1|NA|TRBJ2-1
TGCGCCAGCAGTCGAACGGTCCAGGGGTACAATGAGCAGTTCTTC
CASSRTVQGYNEQFF
>NA|TRBV4-1|NA|TRBJ2-3
TGCGCCAGCACCGGGGGTAGCATAGCCCTAGATACGCAGTATTTT
CASTGGSIALDTQYF
>NA|TRBV19|NA|TRBJ1-5
TGTGCCAGTAGTACGGCAGGGGATGGAGGTCAGCCCCAGCATTTT
CASSTAGDGGQPQHF
>NA|TRBV6-5|NA|TRBJ2-5
TGTGCCAGTACCGGGCCTCCGACTAGGACCCAGTACTTC
CASTGPPTRTQYF
>NA|TRBV27|TRBD1|TRBJ1-2
TGTGCCAGCAGTCCGGAACTGGCAGGGACAGGGGGCTACACCTTC
CASSPELAGTGGYTF
>NA|TRBV6-5|NA|TRBJ2-7
TGTGCCAGCACTAGAACGTATACGGGGAACTACGAGCAGTACTTC
CASTRTYTGNYEQYF
>NA|TRBV5-1|TRBD1|TRBJ2-4
TGCGCCAGCAGCTTACAGGGGGAGGTCGGAAACATTCAGTACTTC
CASSLQGEVGNIQYF
>NA|TRBV12-3/TRBV12-4|NA|TRBJ2-5
TGTGCCAGCCAGGCTGGGGGGAAGGTCGACCAGTACTTC
CASQAGGKVDQYF
>few|TRBV18|TRBD1|TRBJ1-4
TGTGCCAGCTCACTCTGGGGACAGATTAATGAAAAACTGTTTTTT
CASSLWGQINEKLFF
>NA|TRBV5-4|TRBD2|TRBJ2-3
TGTGCCAGCATCGCGAGCGGGGGGAGTAGCACAGATACGCAGTATTTT
CASIASGGSSTDTQYF
>NA|TRBV18|TRBD1|TRBJ2-6
TGTGCCAGCTCAGCCACCGGGACAGGGGCTGGGGCCAACGTCCTGACTTTC
CASSATGTGAGANVLTF
>NA|TRBV5-4|NA|TRBJ2-6
TGTGCCAGCAGCTTGGGGGCTTCCGGGGCCAACGTCCTGACTTTC
CASSLGASGANVLTF
>NA|TRBV27|NA|TRBJ1-6
TGTGCCAGCAGTTTATCTGGGACGGGAGGGAATTCACCCCTCCACTTT
CASSLSGTGGNSPLHF
>once|TRBV6-6|NA|TRBJ1-5
TGTGCCTCCAGGTCGGGGTCGAGCAATCAGCCCCAGCATTTT
CASRSGSSNQPQHF
>NA|TRBV4-1|NA|TRBJ2-6
TGCGCCAGCAGCCAAGATAACTCTGGGGCCAACGTCCTGACTTTC
CASSQDNSGANVLTF
>NA|TRBV30|NA|TRBJ1-6
TGTGCCTGGAGTGTGGTGGGAGGGTCACCCCTCCACTTT
CAWSVVGGSPLHF
>NA|TRBV2|NA|TRBJ1-6
TGTGCCAGCAGCCGGTTAGGGGTACATAATTCACCCCTCCACTTT
CASSRLGVHNSPLHF
>NA|TRBV7-2|TRBD1|TRBJ1-2
TGTGCCAGCAGCTCCAACCGCTGGGACAGGGGGCCCTCTAACTATGGCTACACCTTC
CASSSNRWDRGPSNYGYTF
>NA|TRBV19|NA|TRBJ1-1
TGTGCCAGCTCATCTACCGCTGAAGCTTTCTTT
CASSSTAEAFF
>NA|TRBV7-3|NA|TRBJ1-1
TGTGCCAGCAGCTTCGGGGGGGCCACTGAAGCTTTCTTT
CASSFGGATEAFF
>NA|TRBV30|NA|TRBJ1-2
TGTGCCTGGAGTCCGGGGACTGACTATGGCTACACCTTC
CAWSPGTDYGYTF
>NA|TRBV19|NA|TRBJ1-1
TGTGCAAACACGAGACATCGAGCTTTCTTT
CANTRHRAFF
>NA|TRBV28|TRBD2|TRBJ2-1
TGTGCCAGCAGTACCGGACTAGCGGGGGGGTACAATGAGCAGTTCTTC
CASSTGLAGGYNEQFF
>NA|TRBV12-3/TRBV12-4|NA|TRBJ1-5
TGTGCCAGCAGAACTCATAGCAATCAGCCCCAGCATTTT
CASRTHSNQPQHF
>NA|TRBV6-1|TRBD2|TRBJ2-1
TGTGCCAGCAGTGAAGAAATAGCGGGGGGGCGCGATGAGCAGTTCTTC
CASSEEIAGGRDEQFF
>NA|TRBV7-2|NA|TRBJ1-1
TGTGCCAGCAGCCGTGGGCAGAGGAACACTGAAGCTTTCTTT
CASSRGQRNTEAFF
>NA|TRBV6-6|TRBD1|TRBJ1-1
TGTGCCAGCAGTCGAACTACCGGGACAGCCAAACCCGAAGCTTTCTTT
CASSRTTGTAKPEAFF
>NA|TRBV5-1|NA|TRBJ2-3
TGCGCCAGCAGCCGGGACTTAGGAACAGATACGCAGTATTTT
CASSRDLGTDTQYF
>NA|TRBV5-1|NA|TRBJ1-5
TGCGCCAGCAGCTTGGACAGAGCTTATCAGCCCCAGCATTTT
CASSLDRAYQPQHF
>NA|TRBV5-1|TRBD2|TRBJ2-7
TGCGCCAGCAGCTTGGGCCTAGCGGGGGGTTCCCTGGGGTACTACGAGCAGTACTTC
CASSLGLAGGSLGYYEQYF
>NA|TRBV19|NA|TRBJ2-2
TGTGCCAGTAGTATATCTCCCACGGTTCCGACCGGGGAGCTGTTTTTT
CASSISPTVPTGELFF
>NA|TRBV6-6|NA|TRBJ1-1
TGTGCCAGCAGTTACTCTGAGGAACTTATGAACACTGAAGCTTTCTTT
CASSYSEELMNTEAFF
>NA|TRBV7-9|TRBD2|TRBJ2-7
TGTGCCAGCAGCTCCCCTGGGCGGGGGGCCCCAGAGCAGTACTTC
CASSSPGRGAPEQYF
>NA|TRBV13|NA|TRBJ2-2
TGTGCCAGCAGCGGCTCAGGGTCCACCGGGGAGCTGTTTTTT
CASSGSGSTGELFF
>NA|TRBV24-1|NA|TRBJ1-4
TGTGCCACCCGGCTAGATGAAAAACTGTTTTTT
CATRLDEKLFF
>NA|TRBV11-2|NA|TRBJ1-4
TGTGCCAGCAGCTTAGATCGAGTAGGGGCCGAAAAGCTGTTTTTT
CASSLDRVGAEKLFF
>NA|TRBV10-3|TRBD1|TRBJ2-5
TGTGCCACCCGAAATCGCCGGGACAGGGGACACGAGACCCAGTACTTC
CATRNRRDRGHETQYF
>NA|TRBV30|NA|TRBJ1-3
TGTGCCGGCAGGGGACGTGGAAACACCATATATTTT
CAGRGRGNTIYF
>NA|TRBV19|NA|TRBJ2-7
TGTGCCAGTAGTATAACGTACGGAGGCTACGAGCAGTACTTC
CASSITYGGYEQYF
>NA|TRBV19|TRBD1|TRBJ1-6
TGTGCCAGTTCGGACAGGGAAACTTCACCCCTCCACTTT
CASSDRETSPLHF
>once|TRBV10-3|NA|TRBJ1-1
TGTGCCACCCGGACAGATCAGAACACTGAAGCTTTCTTT
CATRTDQNTEAFF
>NA|TRBV5-1|NA|TRBJ1-4
TGCGCCAGCAGCTTCGGTACTAATGAAAAACTGTTTTTT
CASSFGTNEKLFF
>once|TRBV7-3|NA|TRBJ1-1
TGTGCCAGCAGCTCCCAACAGAACACTGAAGCTTTCTTT
CASSSQQNTEAFF
>few|TRBV9|NA|TRBJ2-1
TGTGCCAGCAGCGTAGCTGGGACTCTAGGCAATGAGCAGTTCTTC
CASSVAGTLGNEQFF
>NA|TRBV6-1|NA|TRBJ1-6
TGTGCCAGCAGTGACCAGACAGAGCGCCTCCACTTT
CASSDQTERLHF
>NA|TRBV6-6|NA|TRBJ1-1
TGTGCCAGCAGCCGACAGGTGAACACTGAAGCTTTCTTT
CASSRQVNTEAFF
>NA|TRBV28|NA|TRBJ1-2
TGTGCCAGCAGTTCCGGGACACGAGAGGGCTACACCTTC
CASSSGTREGYTF